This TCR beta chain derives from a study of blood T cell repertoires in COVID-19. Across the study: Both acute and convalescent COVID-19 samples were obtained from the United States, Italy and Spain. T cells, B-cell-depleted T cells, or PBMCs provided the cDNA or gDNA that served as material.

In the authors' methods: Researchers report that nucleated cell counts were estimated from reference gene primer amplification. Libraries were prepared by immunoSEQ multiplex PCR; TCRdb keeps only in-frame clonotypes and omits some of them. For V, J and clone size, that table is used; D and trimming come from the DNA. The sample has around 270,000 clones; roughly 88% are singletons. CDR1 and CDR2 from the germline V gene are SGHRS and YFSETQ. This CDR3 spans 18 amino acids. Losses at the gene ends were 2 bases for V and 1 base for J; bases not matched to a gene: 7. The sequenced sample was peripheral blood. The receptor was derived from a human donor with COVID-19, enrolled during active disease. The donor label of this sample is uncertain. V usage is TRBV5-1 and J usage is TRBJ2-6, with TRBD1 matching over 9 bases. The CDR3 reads CASSFFRTGASGANVLTF. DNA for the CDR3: TGCGCCAGCAGCTTTTTTAGGACAGGGGCATCTGGGGCCAACGTCCTGACTTTC.